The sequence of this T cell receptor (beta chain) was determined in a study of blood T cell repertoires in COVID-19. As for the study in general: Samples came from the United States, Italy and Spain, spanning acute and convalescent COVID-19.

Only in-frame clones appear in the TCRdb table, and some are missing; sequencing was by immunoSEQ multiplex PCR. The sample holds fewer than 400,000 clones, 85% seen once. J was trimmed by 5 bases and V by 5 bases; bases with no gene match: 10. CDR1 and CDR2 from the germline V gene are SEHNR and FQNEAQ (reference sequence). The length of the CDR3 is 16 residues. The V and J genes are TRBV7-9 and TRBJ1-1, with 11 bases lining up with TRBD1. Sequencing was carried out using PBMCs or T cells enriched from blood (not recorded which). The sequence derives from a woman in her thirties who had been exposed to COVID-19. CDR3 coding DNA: TGTGCCAGCAGCCGATATACCGGGACAGGGGGAACTGAAGCTTTCTTT. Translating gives CASSRYTGTGGTEAFF.